This record looks at one T cell receptor (beta chain) sequence and its context. A junction end diverges from the germline sequence, so it may reflect a read error. Germline assignment: CDR1 SGHKS and CDR2 YYEKEE (reference sequence). The CDR3 is 16 residues long. Three rounds of nested PCR, following a modified ARM-PCR protocol, produced the TCRbeta library. MiXCR was run by TCRdb on the multiplex PCR reads, yielding one entry per CDR3 protein. This table has about 60,000 distinct CDR3 sequences, around two thirds appearing once. This sample was taken from a study of tumor and adjacent non-tumor tissue in lung cancer. Study in general: Aged 31 to 76 years, patients included roughly ten men and roughly five women with stage I to III disease. Each sample yielded a few million productive TCRbeta reads on average.

The template was RNA from unsorted bulk tissue. The normal lung tissue was taken more than 3 cm from the tumor edge. This sequence originates from a man in his 70s with non-small cell lung cancer. This sequence joins TRBV5-5 and TRBJ2-5; D perhaps matches TRBD1 (6 bases). The sequencing sample was made of distant non-tumor lung tissue. The CDR3 here is CASSLNTGIEGETQYF. CDR3 coding DNA: TGTGCAAGCAGCTTGAACACAGGGATTGAAGGAGAGACCCAGTACTTC.